The 24 T cell receptor beta chains below come from one sample, sequenced in a study of blood T cell repertoires in COVID-19. Using immunoSEQ multiplex PCR, the repertoire was profiled, and TCRdb retains in-frame clones only, with some absent. The table has some 260,000 clones, around nine tenths seen once. Sequencing input: peripheral blood. The origin of the receptors is a woman aged 35 to 49 who had recovered from COVID-19.

In this sample, this clone turned up once. V is TRBV12-3 or TRBV12-4 and J is TRBJ1-2; no definite D call. CDR3 length equals 13 residues. V lost 2 bases, J lost 10 bases, and 14 bases lay in between. The CDR3 reads CASSLYERAFYTF. CDR3 bases: TGTGCCAGCAGTTTATATGAGAGGGCTTTCTACACCTTC.

This clone was observed a handful of times. The rearrangement links TRBV5-4 to TRBJ2-7; TRBD2 matches at 7 bases. This CDR3 contains 15 residues. CDR1 is SGHNT and CDR2 is YYREEE in the germline V gene (reference sequence). V was clipped by 2 bases and J by 0 bases; unmatched bases: 5. CDR3 nucleotide sequence: TGTGCCAGCAGCTTAATAGCGGGCCCCTCCTACGAGCAGTACTTC. Amino acids: CASSLIAGPSYEQYF.

The chain joins TRBV15 to TRBJ2-7, with D possibly being TRBD2 (7 bases). The CDR3 spans 17 residues. CDR1 LNHNV and CDR2 YYDKDF come from the germline V gene (reference sequence). With 1 base removed from V and 0 bases from J, the gap between germline ends came to 16 bases. The CDR3 reads CATSRVRGGWSSYEQYF. The CDR3 DNA reads TGTGCCACCAGCAGAGTTCGCGGGGGCTGGAGCTCCTACGAGCAGTACTTC.

Only one count was recorded for this clone. The rearrangement links TRBV28 to TRBJ1-2; D gene uncertain. Trimming stripped 6 bases from V and 8 bases from J, with 19 bases between. This CDR3 region has 14 residues. The germline V gene encodes CDR1 MDHEN and CDR2 SYDVKM. CDR3 sequence reads: CASSTIGLRGGYTF. Written as DNA, the CDR3 is TGTGCCAGCAGCACGATTGGCCTCCGAGGAGGCTACACCTTC.

V usage is TRBV7-9 and J usage is TRBJ2-7; 9 bases fit TRBD1. The CDR3 extends over 14 amino acids. Trimming removed 8 bases from V and 5 bases from J; junction bases left unmatched: 10. CDR1 and CDR2 (germline): SEHNR, FQNEAQ (reference sequence). CDR3 loop: CASSLPGQGHEQYF. The CDR3 DNA is TGTGCCAGCTCTCTTCCGGGACAGGGTCACGAGCAGTACTTC.

The CDR3 DNA reads as TGTGCCGCGGCAGAGACTATCTCCTATGGCTACACCTTC. This codes for CAAAETISYGYTF. The chain couples TRBV19 to TRBJ1-2; D is unclear. There are 13 residues in the CDR3. Trimming pared 11 bases from V and 4 bases from J, leaving 17 bases between. Germline V gene data show CDR1 as LNHDA and CDR2 as SQIVND (reference sequence).

V is TRBV27 and J is TRBJ1-1; no firm D call. Germline assignment: CDR1 MNHEY and CDR2 SMNVEV (reference sequence). V gave up 1 base and J gave up 1 base, with 7 bases separating them. CDR3 length equals 14 residues. DNA of the CDR3: TGTGCCAGCAGTTTATTGGGAGGGAACACTGAAGCTTTCTTT. Its translation is CASSLLGGNTEAFF.

The gene calls are TRBV7-2 and TRBJ2-1, with D uncertain. Trimming shortened V by 6 bases and J by 7 bases, and 10 bases separated the two germline ends. This CDR3 is built from 12 residues. CDR1 SGHTA and CDR2 FQGNSA come from the germline V gene. The CDR3 nucleotides read TGTGCCAGCAGTTCTAGACGGAATGAGCAGTTCTTC. This encodes CASSSRRNEQFF.

The chain combines TRBV21-1 with TRBJ2-7; TRBD1 is taken as the D call from the table, unchecked against the DNA. TRBV21-1 is a recognized pseudogene. The CDR3 is 11 residues long. The CDR3 region has the DNA TGTGCCAGCAGCAAACGAGGGGGAAGAATCGTC. As protein: CASSKRGGRIV.

The chain uses TRBV7-2 and TRBJ2-1, with 16 positions matching TRBD2. The germline gives CDR1 SGHTA, CDR2 FQGNSA. J was trimmed by 9 bases and V by 5 bases; bases with no gene match: 13. The CDR3 extends over 18 amino acids. The CDR3 is CASSPPGLAGGRRTEQFF. The CDR3, as DNA: TGTGCCAGCAGCCCACCGGGACTAGCGGGGGGGCGCAGGACTGAGCAGTTCTTC. The full variable domain, completed using reference TRBV7-2 and TRBJ2-1, is GAGVSQSPSNKVTEKGKDVELRCDPISGHTALYWYRQSLGQGLEFLIYFQGNSAPDKSGLPSDRFSAERTGGSVSTLTIQRTQQEDSAVYLCASSPPGLAGGRRTEQFFGPGTRLTVL.

The genes are TRBV7-9 and TRBJ2-1, with 11 bases identical to TRBD2. Trimming cost V 5 bases and J 8 bases; bases outside gene matches: 8. The CDR3 totals 15 residues. The germline CDR1 and CDR2 sequences are SEHNR and FQNEAQ (reference sequence). The CDR3 loop is CASSRPGTSGHEQFF. The CDR3 coding sequence is TGTGCCAGCAGCCGACCCGGGACTAGCGGTCATGAGCAGTTCTTC.

V usage is TRBV6-5 and J usage is TRBJ2-7; no clear D gene. This CDR3 is 11 amino acids long. Germline values: CDR1 MNHEY, CDR2 SVGAGI. Trimming cost V 6 bases and J 11 bases, with 14 bases left between them. CDR3 nucleotide sequence: TGTGCCAGCAGCGGAGCCCTCGTAGAGTACTTC. Residues: CASSGALVEYF.

This sequence joins TRBV7-2 and TRBJ2-2; no firm D call. Germline V lookup: CDR1 SGHTA, CDR2 FQGNSA. V lost 4 bases, J lost 5 bases, and 8 bases lay in between. The CDR3 is made up of 13 amino acids. The DNA for the CDR3 is TGTGCCAGCAGCTCAGGTCGAACCGGGGAGCTGTTTTTT. Residues: CASSSGRTGELFF.

The chain joins TRBV19 to TRBJ1-4; D is perhaps TRBD1 (5 bases). The CDR3 totals 13 residues. CDR1 and CDR2 from the germline V gene are LNHDA and SQIVND (reference sequence). The V end was cut by 7 bases, the J end by 6 bases, with 12 bases between. Here the CDR3 DNA reads TGTGCCAGTAAAAGGGGCAGGGATGAAAAACTGTTTTTT. Protein: CASKRGRDEKLFF.

The chain is built from TRBV4-2 and TRBJ1-2; 8 positions agree with TRBD1. Trimming cost V 3 bases and J 4 bases; bases outside gene matches: 4. CDR3 length: 14 amino acids. Germline CDR1 reads LGHNA; CDR2 reads YNFKEQ. CDR3 in amino acids: CASSHGQGSYGYTF. DNA for the CDR3: TGTGCCAGCAGCCATGGACAGGGATCCTATGGCTACACCTTC.

The rearrangement links TRBV19 to TRBJ2-1, with D possibly matching TRBD1 (5 bases). Germline lookup yields CDR1 LNHDA and CDR2 SQIVND (reference sequence). V lost 1 base to trimming and J lost 0 bases, with 7 bases between them. This CDR3 spans 15 amino acids. Here the CDR3 DNA reads TGTGCCAGTAGTATAGTGACAGACTCCTACAATGAGCAGTTCTTC. It encodes CASSIVTDSYNEQFF.

V and J are TRBV5-1 and TRBJ1-2; 8 bases fit TRBD1. The germline CDR1 and CDR2 sequences are SGHRS and YFSETQ. The CDR3 has 15 residues. The V segment lost 4 bases and the J segment 6 bases; nucleotides outside the gene matches: 11. CDR3 DNA sequence: TGCGCCAGCAGCCCGGACAGGGAGCGGCTGGATGGCTACACCTTC. Residues: CASSPDRERLDGYTF.

The chain combines TRBV7-2 with TRBJ2-4; TRBD1 matches 8 bases. The CDR3 consists of 18 residues. Germline loops: CDR1 SGHTA, CDR2 FQGNSA. V gave up 3 bases and J gave up 0 bases; unmatched junction bases: 10. In DNA, the CDR3 is TGTGCCAGCAGCTTCCCTGGGACAGGCGTTCTAGCCAAAAACATTCAGTACTTC. It yields the protein CASSFPGTGVLAKNIQYF. Looking up the rest from reference TRBV7-2 and TRBJ2-4 gives the full variable domain: GAGVSQSPSNKVTEKGKDVELRCDPISGHTALYWYRQSLGQGLEFLIYFQGNSAPDKSGLPSDRFSAERTGGSVSTLTIQRTQQEDSAVYLCASSFPGTGVLAKNIQYFGAGTRLSVL.

The gene calls are TRBV3-1 (or the pseudogene TRBV3-2) and TRBJ2-2; TRBD1 matches 7 bases. The CDR3 runs 13 residues. Germline V gene lookup returns CDR1 LGHDT and CDR2 YNNKEL (reference sequence). After removal of 2 bases from V and 6 bases from J, the junction contained 0 bases not matched to a gene. The CDR3 is CASSQQGAGELFF. The CDR3 nucleotides are TGTGCCAGCAGCCAACAGGGGGCCGGGGAGCTGTTTTTT.

The chain recombines TRBV7-2 with TRBJ1-6; D gene uncertain. The V and J ends lost 1 base and 3 bases respectively, with 10 bases between them. The CDR3 sequence is 16 residues long. CDR1 and CDR2 (germline): SGHTA, FQGNSA. The CDR3 sequence: CASSLVRVHYNSPLHF. CDR3 coding DNA: TGTGCCAGCAGCTTAGTACGGGTCCACTATAATTCACCCCTCCACTTT.

This rearrangement joins TRBV27 to TRBJ2-6; 11 bases map to TRBD2. This CDR3 region has 18 residues. CDR1 is MNHEY and CDR2 is SMNVEV in the germline V gene (reference sequence). J lost 3 bases, V lost 8 bases, and 12 bases had no gene match. The CDR3 region is CASQNTGLADFGANVLTF. As DNA, the CDR3 is TGTGCCAGCCAGAACACGGGACTAGCGGATTTTGGGGCCAACGTCCTGACTTTC.

CDR3 sequence (DNA): TGTGCCAGCACCCTAACCCGGGGGGCCTCCTATGGCTACACCTTC. It specifies CASTLTRGASYGYTF. The rearrangement links TRBV19 to TRBJ1-2; D is possibly TRBD1 (6 bases). Germline V gene lookup returns CDR1 LNHDA and CDR2 SQIVND (reference sequence). The CDR3 extends over 15 amino acids. Trimming shortened V by 9 bases and J by 4 bases, and 21 bases separated the two germline ends.

The chain uses TRBV6-5 and TRBJ2-5; D perhaps matches TRBD1 (5 bases). CDR1 MNHEY and CDR2 SVGAGI come from the germline V gene. Trimming removed 6 bases from V and 5 bases from J, with 13 bases in between. CDR3 size: 13 residues. CDR3 coding DNA: TGTGCCAGCAGATTGGCAGGGTCGGAGACCCAGTACTTC. As protein: CASRLAGSETQYF.

A few counts support this clone. The CDR3 reads CASSKGQASESFF. Written as DNA, the CDR3 is TGTGCCAGCAGCAAGGGACAGGCCTCCGAATCTTTCTTT. The genes are TRBV3-1 (or the pseudogene TRBV3-2) and TRBJ1-1; TRBD1 agrees at 8 bases. Trimming took 5 bases from V and 12 from J; bases not matched to a gene: 11. The CDR3 length is 13 residues. CDR1 is LGHDT, CDR2 YNNKEL, per germline (reference sequence).